Below are 22 T cell receptor beta chains sequenced from a single sample in a study of cytomegalovirus exposure and HLA in healthy donors. The PCR made use of 60 Vbeta and 13 Jbeta primers. The protocol was immunoSEQ multiplex PCR, while the TCRdb copy is restricted to in-frame clones and leaves out a portion. The profile covers approximately 95,000 clones, with 78% appearing a single time and roughly 3.9% taken by the ten largest. Material for sequencing was PBMCs. The source of these receptors is a woman between 40 and 55 years old in good health and CMV-seropositive.

The CDR3 DNA follows: TGTGCCAGCAGCCTTCAGGGGCAGGAGACCCAGTACTTC. It codes for CASSLQGQETQYF. The chain is built from TRBV11-3 and TRBJ2-5; D perhaps matches TRBD1 (6 bases). Germline V gene data show CDR1 as SGHNT and CDR2 as YENEEA. Between the trimmed V and J ends, which lost 5 bases and 5 bases, there was a span of 12 bases. This CDR3 has 13 amino acids.

CDR3 bases: TGTGCCTGGACTGAGTTCCAAGAGACCCAGTACTTC. Protein sequence: CAWTEFQETQYF. The chain is built from TRBV30 and TRBJ2-5; unclear D gene. From germline, CDR1 is GTSNPN and CDR2 SVGIG (reference sequence). The CDR3 is 12 amino acids. V was trimmed by 4 bases and J by 1 base, leaving 7 bases between them.

The chain recombines TRBV9 with TRBJ2-7, with D hard to call. The CDR3 runs 13 residues. The ends were cut back, 0 bases at V and 5 bases at J, with 9 bases in the middle. Germline V lookup: CDR1 SGDLS, CDR2 YYNGEE. The CDR3 is CASSVGLEDEQYF. The CDR3 nucleotides are TGTGCCAGCAGCGTAGGCCTCGAGGACGAGCAGTACTTC. The full variable domain, its missing parts supplied by reference TRBV9 and TRBJ2-7, is DSGVTQTPKHLITATGQRVTLRCSPRSGDLSVYWYQQSLDQGLQFLIQYYNGEERAKGNILERFSAQQFPDLHSELNLSSLELGDSALYFCASSVGLEDEQYFGPGTRLTVT.

The chain has TRBV20-1 and TRBJ2-5; D unclear. The CDR3 loop spans 10 amino acids. The V gene's germline CDR1 is DFQATT and CDR2 SNEGSKA (reference sequence). The ends were cut back, 6 bases at V and 4 bases at J, with 6 bases in the middle. The CDR3, as DNA: TGCAGTGCCATCGGAGAGACCCAGTACTTC. Protein: CSAIGETQYF.

The chain couples TRBV10-2 to TRBJ2-1; 9 positions match TRBD2. This CDR3 has 18 amino acids. J gave up 5 bases and V 2 bases, and 13 bases lay outside the gene matches. In germline, CDR1 is WSHSY, CDR2 SAAADI. As DNA, the CDR3 is TGCGCCAGCAGTGAGGATAGCTGGGCGGGAGGGCCCGACAATGAGCAGTTCTTC. This translates into CASSEDSWAGGPDNEQFF.

The V and J genes are TRBV29-1 and TRBJ1-2; TRBD1 agrees at 7 bases. This CDR3 is 10 amino acids long. V shed 6 bases, J shed 8 bases, and the junction held 3 bases outside the gene matches. CDR1 is SQVTM and CDR2 is ANQGSEA in the germline V gene. The CDR3 here is CSVGQDGYTF. As DNA, the CDR3 is TGCAGCGTAGGACAGGACGGCTACACCTTC.

The rearrangement links TRBV4-2 to TRBJ1-1; weak D call: TRBD1 (6 bases). Per the germline V gene, CDR1 is LGHNA and CDR2 is YNFKEQ. Trimming shortened V by 0 bases and J by 6 bases, and 14 bases separated the two germline ends. The CDR3 consists of 15 residues. CDR3 sequence: CASSQEGDPGAEAFF. For the CDR3, the DNA is TGTGCCAGCAGCCAAGAGGGGGACCCAGGGGCTGAAGCTTTCTTT.

CDR3 DNA: TGTGCCAGCAGTAAAAGACAGGGGGCTTCTCTAGATGAGCAGTTCTTC. Translation: CASSKRQGASLDEQFF. This rearrangement joins TRBV27 to TRBJ2-1, with 10 positions matching TRBD1. There are 16 residues in the CDR3. Germline trimming cut 5 bases from V and 8 bases from J; bases unmatched to any gene: 12. Germline V lookup: CDR1 MNHEY, CDR2 SMNVEV (reference sequence).

The CDR3 nucleotides are TGTGCCATCAGTGATGGGCTCGTGGTTAGTACTGAAGCTTTCTTT. It codes for CAISDGLVVSTEAFF. The chain has TRBV10-3 and TRBJ1-1; D call uncertain. The CDR3 contains 15 residues. V was pared by 3 bases and J by 5 bases, with 16 bases between. Per the germline V gene, CDR1 is ENHRY and CDR2 is SYGVKD.

The chain joins TRBV5-1 to TRBJ1-4; possible D gene TRBD1, 5 bases. This CDR3 region has 14 residues. Trimming left V 3 bases short and J 8 bases short, with 14 bases between. Germline CDR1 SGHRS, CDR2 YFSETQ. CDR3 nucleotides: TGCGCCAGCAGCTCCGGGGGGGGGAACGAAAAACTGTTTTTT. Protein sequence: CASSSGGGNEKLFF.

The genes are TRBV6-5 and TRBJ2-7; 11 nucleotides match TRBD1. V shed 2 bases, J shed 3 bases, and the junction held 3 bases outside the gene matches. The length of the CDR3 is 15 residues. Germline CDR1 and CDR2: MNHEY and SVGAGI. CDR3 coding DNA: TGTGCCAGCAGTTACGGGGGGACAGGGGGCTACGAGCAGTACTTC. Translated: CASSYGGTGGYEQYF.

The CDR3 nucleotides are TGCGCCAGCAGCCCCAGAGGTACTCCCGGCTCCTACAATGAGCAGTTCTTC. Protein sequence: CASSPRGTPGSYNEQFF. The V call is TRBV5-1, the J call TRBJ2-1; D not resolved. Germline lookup yields CDR1 SGHRS and CDR2 YFSETQ. Trimming removed 4 bases from V and 0 bases from J, with 17 bases in between. This CDR3 has 17 residues.

This chain uses TRBV7-9 with TRBJ2-1; 8 bases match TRBD2. Germline CDR1 SEHNR, CDR2 FQNEAQ (reference sequence). V gave up 5 bases and J gave up 9 bases; unmatched junction bases: 9. The CDR3 runs to 14 residues. Here the CDR3 reads CASSKGLESPEQFF. DNA of the CDR3: TGTGCCAGCAGCAAGGGACTAGAGTCCCCTGAGCAGTTCTTC.

The V gene is TRBV11-2, the J gene TRBJ2-5; 10 bases agree with TRBD1. Germline CDR1 is SGHAT and CDR2 is FQNNGV. This CDR3 spans 14 amino acids. The junction had 4 bases not matched to a gene; V was cut back by 6 bases and J by 3 bases. The CDR3 sequence: CASRTGTGEETQYF. The CDR3 nucleotides read TGTGCCAGCAGAACCGGGACAGGGGAAGAGACCCAGTACTTC. The whole variable domain, filled in from reference TRBV11-2 and TRBJ2-5, reads EAGVAQSPRYKIIEKRQSVAFWCNPISGHATLYWYQQILGQGPKLLIQFQNNGVVDDSQLPKDRFSAERLKGVDSTLKIQPAKLEDSAVYLCASRTGTGEETQYFGPGTRLLVL.

The chain links TRBV5-1 to TRBJ2-5; TRBD2 matches 7 bases. Germline V lookup: CDR1 SGHRS, CDR2 YFSETQ. With V trimmed by 0 bases and J by 1 base, 3 bases remained unmatched. CDR3 length equals 15 residues. The CDR3 loop reads CASSLVAGVQETQYF. The CDR3 region has the DNA TGCGCCAGCAGCTTGGTGGCGGGAGTCCAAGAGACCCAGTACTTC.

The chain is built from TRBV7-6 and TRBJ2-1; 13 nucleotides match TRBD2. The CDR3 loop spans 17 amino acids. Germline V gene lookup returns CDR1 SGHVS and CDR2 FNYEAQ. V lost 4 bases, J lost 7 bases, and 10 bases stayed unmatched. The CDR3 loop is CASSSFQLAGGGNEQFF. In nucleotides, the CDR3 is TGTGCCAGCAGCTCCTTCCAACTAGCGGGAGGGGGAAATGAGCAGTTCTTC.

V usage is TRBV28 and J usage is TRBJ1-6, with D possibly matching TRBD1 (6 bases). V shed 3 bases and J shed 6 bases, with 9 bases lying between them. Germline V gene sequence: CDR1 MDHEN, CDR2 SYDVKM. The CDR3 is 14 residues long. The CDR3 protein is CASSFRQANSPLHF. CDR3 DNA sequence: TGTGCCAGCAGTTTCAGACAGGCTAATTCACCCCTCCACTTT. The full variable domain, its missing parts supplied by reference TRBV28 and TRBJ1-6, is DVKVTQSSRYLVKRTGEKVFLECVQDMDHENMFWYRQDPGLGLRLIYFSYDVKMKEKGDIPEGYSVSREKKERFSLILESASTNQTSMYLCASSFRQANSPLHFGNGTRLTVT.

This clone appeared a few times. The CDR3 nucleotides read TGCGCCAGCAGCCCATTTAGCGGGAGGCCCCACGAGCAGTACTTC. It is translated as CASSPFSGRPHEQYF. The J gene is TRBJ2-7, the V gene TRBV5-1, with TRBD2 matching 10 bases. Germline trimming cut 4 bases from V and 5 bases from J; bases unmatched to any gene: 9. Germline V gene lookup returns CDR1 SGHRS and CDR2 YFSETQ. The CDR3 runs 15 residues.

This clone was seen a single time. The chain employs TRBV30 and TRBJ2-3, with D maybe TRBD2 (5 bases). Trimming pared 5 bases from V and 7 bases from J, leaving 16 bases between. CDR1 is GTSNPN, CDR2 SVGIG, per germline (reference sequence). The CDR3 is 13 amino acids. CDR3 in amino acids: CAWSSGSLNTQYF. Written as DNA, the CDR3 is TGTGCCTGGTCCTCGGGGAGCCTAAATACGCAGTATTTT.

J is TRBJ1-1 and V is TRBV5-1, with 7 bases lining up with TRBD1. The CDR3 sequence is 13 residues long. Germline lookup yields CDR1 SGHRS and CDR2 YFSETQ. With 4 bases clipped from V and 3 bases from J, the junction kept 3 bases outside the gene matches. As DNA, the CDR3 is TGCGCCAGCAGCGAGACAGGGCACACTGAAGCTTTCTTT. Encoded protein: CASSETGHTEAFF.

J is TRBJ1-1 and V is TRBV11-2; D unclear. The CDR3 extends over 11 amino acids. Trimming shortened V by 2 bases and J by 8 bases, and 6 bases separated the two germline ends. Germline V gene data show CDR1 as SGHAT and CDR2 as FQNNGV. CDR3 DNA: TGTGCCAGCAGCTTACGGTCAGAAGCTTTCTTT. Its translation: CASSLRSEAFF.

There are a few counts of this clone. The chain is built from TRBV21-1 and TRBJ2-2; no DNA check was done on the table's D call, TRBD1. TRBV21-1 is flagged as a pseudogene. The CDR3 is 18 residues long. This chain's CDR3 is CASSNRDRISPNTGELFF. The CDR3 region has the DNA TGTGCCAGCAGCAACCGGGACAGAATTTCCCCGAACACCGGGGAGCTGTTTTTT.